The sample holds many counts of the clone carrying this T cell receptor (beta chain). This entry is derived from a study of blood T cells in healthy people across ages. Using a J-beta primer mix together with a sample-barcoded 5' primer, a second PCR was run for 7 to 11 cycles. TCRdb analysed the 5' RACE reads with MiXCR anew, one entry per CDR3 protein. The sample lists around 990,000 distinct CDR3 sequences, approximately 26% seen once, with 0.75% in the top ten. Germline-derived CDR1 and CDR2 are MDHEN and SYDVKM. With 3 bases clipped from V and 2 bases from J, the junction kept 15 bases outside the gene matches. This CDR3 has 18 residues. The sample also formed part of further work on T cells of mothers and their children.

The sequence was collected from a girl aged 2-10 years in good health. The chain combines TRBV28 with TRBJ2-7, with 8 bases fitting TRBD1. The sequencing sample was made of blood. CDR3 protein: CASSLSPHRDRMTYEQYF. The CDR3, as DNA: TGTGCCAGCAGTTTGTCCCCTCACCGGGACAGGATGACCTACGAGCAGTACTTC.